Reported below is one T cell receptor beta chain. The data originate from a study of blood T cell repertoires in COVID-19. In the study overall: Specimens from acute and convalescent COVID-19 originated in the United States, Italy and Spain. Sources were T cells, B-cell-depleted T cells, or PBMCs; the material itself was cDNA or gDNA.

CDR1 and CDR2 (germline): KGHDR, SFDVKD. V shed 5 bases and J shed 5 bases, with 10 bases lying between them. The CDR3 consists of 13 residues. As handled by the study authors: Using reference gene primer amplification, nucleated cell counts were estimated. The table came from immunoSEQ multiplex PCR; TCRdb's copy has only in-frame clones and leaves some out. V, J and clone size were drawn from that table, and D and trimming were deduced from the DNA. The sample records 150,000 to 200,000 clones, around 87% being singletons. The specimen was peripheral blood. The V and J genes are TRBV24-1 and TRBJ2-3; tentative D call: TRBD1 (5 bases). The TCR comes from a man in his forties with active or convalescent COVID-19. The CDR3 loop reads CATSGAGRDTQYF. DNA of the CDR3: TGTGCCACCAGTGGGGCAGGGCGAGATACGCAGTATTTT.